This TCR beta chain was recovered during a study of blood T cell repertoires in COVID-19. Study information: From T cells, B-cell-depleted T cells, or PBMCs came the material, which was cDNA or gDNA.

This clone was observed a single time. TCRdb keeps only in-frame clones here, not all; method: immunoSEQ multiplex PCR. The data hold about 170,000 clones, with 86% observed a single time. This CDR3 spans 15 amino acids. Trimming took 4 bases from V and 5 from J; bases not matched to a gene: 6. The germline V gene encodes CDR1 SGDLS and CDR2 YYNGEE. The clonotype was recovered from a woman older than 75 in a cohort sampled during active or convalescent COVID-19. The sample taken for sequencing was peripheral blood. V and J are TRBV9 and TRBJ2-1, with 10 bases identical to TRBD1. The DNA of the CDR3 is TGTGCCAGCAGCCTCGGACAGGGGGGCCACAATGAGCAGTTCTTC. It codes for CASSLGQGGHNEQFF.